One and the same sample provided the 19 T cell receptor beta chains below, sequenced in a study of T-cell reconstitution after alpha-beta-depleted transplantation in children. For TCRbeta, the library was prepared with unique molecular identifiers. Each CDR3 protein is one row after TCRdb ran MiXCR on the PCR reads. Among 95,000 to 150,000 distinct CDR3 sequences listed, under 25% were seen once. The specimen comprised PBMCs, mostly from graft donor cells, sampled 180 days after TCRalphabeta/CD19-depleted stem cell transplant. The receptors derive from a male patient between 2 and 10 years old who had a stem cell transplant for chronic granulomatous disease, so the T cells may come from the graft donor.

This chain connects TRBV20-1 to TRBJ1-2, with a possible D match to TRBD1 (6 bases). This CDR3 contains 12 residues. Trimming cost V 6 bases and J 2 bases, with 10 bases left between them. The germline V gene encodes CDR1 DFQATT and CDR2 SNEGSKA (reference sequence). The CDR3 protein is CSARTGNYGYTF. In DNA form, the CDR3 reads TGCAGTGCGAGAACAGGGAACTATGGCTACACCTTC.

This clonotype was seen at least ten times. V and J are TRBV29-1 and TRBJ2-3; unclear D gene. Trimming shortened V by 4 bases and J by 2 bases, and 10 bases separated the two germline ends. The CDR3 runs 13 residues. Germline V gene lookup returns CDR1 SQVTM and CDR2 ANQGSEA. CDR3 in amino acids: CSVASRLTDTQYF. CDR3 DNA: TGCAGCGTTGCGAGCAGGCTCACAGATACGCAGTATTTT.

This clonotype has at least ten counts. V usage is TRBV12-3 or TRBV12-4 and J usage is TRBJ2-1, with 8 bases lining up with TRBD2. The CDR3 length is 14 residues. Trimming removed 6 bases from V and 8 bases from J; junction bases left unmatched: 9. Here the CDR3 reads CASRLGGALDEQFF. CDR3 nucleotide sequence: TGTGCCAGCAGACTCGGGGGGGCGTTGGATGAGCAGTTCTTC.

This clonotype came up many times. This chain connects TRBV29-1 to TRBJ2-1; 7 nucleotides align to TRBD1. The CDR3 sequence is 14 residues long. The V gene's germline CDR1 is SQVTM and CDR2 ANQGSEA. Losses at the gene ends were 6 bases for V and 6 bases for J; bases not matched to a gene: 11. The CDR3 region is CSVAQTGNLNEQFF. The CDR3 DNA follows: TGCAGCGTCGCTCAGACAGGGAATCTCAATGAGCAGTTCTTC.

This clonotype has more than one count but fewer than ten. This sequence joins TRBV6-2 or TRBV6-3 and TRBJ1-5; D gene unclear. V was trimmed by 7 bases and J by 0 bases, leaving 13 bases between them. The length of the CDR3 is 15 residues. Germline V gene lookup returns CDR1 MNHEY and CDR2 SVGEGT. The CDR3: CASNPGHFSNQPQHF. The DNA of the CDR3 is TGTGCCAGCAATCCCGGGCATTTTAGCAATCAGCCCCAGCATTTT.

CDR3 sequence: CASSYSGGSYEQYF. In DNA form, the CDR3 reads TGTGCCAGCAGTTACTCGGGCGGCTCCTACGAGCAGTACTTC. This chain connects TRBV6-2 or TRBV6-3 to TRBJ2-7; D remains ambiguous. V gave up 0 bases and J gave up 0 bases, with 6 bases separating them. The CDR3 is made up of 14 amino acids. The germline V gene has CDR1 MNHEY and CDR2 SVGEGT.

This clonotype has more than one count but fewer than ten. The chain uses TRBV29-1 and TRBJ2-2, with 9 bases lining up with TRBD2. After removal of 5 bases from V and 1 base from J, the junction contained 5 bases not matched to a gene. CDR3 size: 15 residues. Per germline, CDR1 SQVTM and CDR2 ANQGSEA. The CDR3 sequence: CSVLLAGENTGELFF. DNA for the CDR3: TGCAGCGTTCTTTTAGCGGGAGAGAACACCGGGGAGCTGTTTTTT.

The J gene is TRBJ2-1, the V gene TRBV7-2; 11 bases align to TRBD2. Germline lookup yields CDR1 SGHTA and CDR2 FQGNSA. Trimming took 4 bases from V and 0 from J; bases not matched to a gene: 5. The CDR3 is 17 amino acids. CDR3 sequence (DNA): TGTGCCAGCAGCTCAGTAGGACTAGCGGGCTCCTACAATGAGCAGTTCTTC. It translates to CASSSVGLAGSYNEQFF.

V usage is TRBV20-1 and J usage is TRBJ1-4; 7 nucleotides line up with TRBD1. In germline, CDR1 is DFQATT, CDR2 SNEGSKA (reference sequence). Losses at the gene ends were 5 bases for V and 3 bases for J; bases not matched to a gene: 3. CDR3 size: 13 residues. In nucleotides, the CDR3 is TGCAGTGCTCTGACAGGGCCTAATGAAAAACTGTTTTTT. As protein: CSALTGPNEKLFF.

This clonotype was seen ten or more times. V is TRBV20-1 and J is TRBJ2-7, with 7 nucleotides matching TRBD1. The CDR3 has 12 residues. CDR1 and CDR2 (germline): DFQATT, SNEGSKA (reference sequence). The trim removed 6 bases at V and 2 bases at J, leaving 4 bases unmatched. CDR3 sequence: CSARTGPYEQYF. DNA for the CDR3: TGCAGTGCCAGGACAGGCCCCTACGAGCAGTACTTC.

The chain links TRBV15 to TRBJ1-1; the match to TRBD1 covers 7 bases. Germline V gene lookup returns CDR1 LNHNV and CDR2 YYDKDF (reference sequence). The ends lost 1 base at V and 4 bases at J; junction bases unmatched: 6. The CDR3 length is 15 residues. The CDR3 DNA follows: TGTGCCACCAGCAGAGCCACAGGGGAAGGCACTGAAGCTTTCTTT. The encoded protein is CATSRATGEGTEAFF.

This clonotype appeared a few times. This chain uses TRBV12-3 or TRBV12-4 with TRBJ2-3; D not certain. The CDR3 sequence is 14 residues long. Between the trimmed V and J ends, which lost 2 bases and 3 bases, there was a span of 9 bases. The CDR3 loop is CASSLSGSTDTQYF. The CDR3 nucleotides read TGTGCCAGCAGTTTATCTGGGTCGACAGATACGCAGTATTTT.

The table lists this clonotype with a few counts. This chain uses TRBV7-9 with TRBJ1-1, with a possible D match to TRBD1 (5 bases). The CDR3 is 14 amino acids. The V gene's germline CDR1 is SEHNR and CDR2 FQNEAQ (reference sequence). Trimming shortened V by 5 bases and J by 5 bases, and 15 bases separated the two germline ends. CDR3 coding DNA: TGTGCCAGCAGCCCCTCGGGGGTGGTGACTGAAGCTTTCTTT. Its protein product is CASSPSGVVTEAFF.

The chain recombines TRBV10-3 with TRBJ1-2; no definite D call. The V gene's germline CDR1 is ENHRY and CDR2 SYGVKD. The CDR3 has 11 amino acids. Trimming removed 11 bases at V and 6 bases at J, with 13 bases between. DNA of the CDR3: TGTGCCGCCGGACTGTCGAATGGCTACACCTTC. It translates to CAAGLSNGYTF.

The chain couples TRBV5-4 to TRBJ1-6; no firm D call. Per the germline V gene, CDR1 is SGHNT and CDR2 is YYREEE (reference sequence). The V end lost 2 bases, the J end lost 7 bases, and 13 bases lay between the germline ends. The CDR3 loop spans 15 amino acids. The CDR3 DNA reads as TGTGCCAGCAGCTTACTCGACTCAACAAATTCACCCCTCCACTTT. Translation gives CASSLLDSTNSPLHF. Supplemented by reference TRBV5-4 and TRBJ1-6, the full variable domain reads ETGVTQSPTHLIKTRGQQVTLRCSSQSGHNTVSWYQQALGQGPQFIFQYYREEENGRGNFPPRFSGLQFPNYSSELNVNALELDDSALYLCASSLLDSTNSPLHFGNGTRLTVT.

The V and J genes are TRBV6-5 and TRBJ2-1; D may be TRBD1 (5 bases). The CDR3 length is 15 residues. V lost 4 bases, J lost 0 bases, and 10 bases lay in between. The germline V gene encodes CDR1 MNHEY and CDR2 SVGAGI. The CDR3 nucleotides read TGTGCCAGCAGTTCGGACGACAGCTCCTACAATGAGCAGTTCTTC. It specifies CASSSDDSSYNEQFF.

The J gene is TRBJ2-7, the V gene TRBV29-1, with D possibly being TRBD2 (5 bases). Germline V gene data show CDR1 as SQVTM and CDR2 as ANQGSEA. The CDR3 consists of 13 residues. Trimming stripped 5 bases from V and 4 bases from J, with 15 bases between. The CDR3 sequence is CSVISEQRYEQYF. DNA for the CDR3: TGCAGCGTTATTTCCGAGCAGCGGTACGAGCAGTACTTC.

V is TRBV12-3 or TRBV12-4 and J is TRBJ2-1, with 15 bases fitting TRBD2. The CDR3 length is 17 residues. The ends lost 5 bases at V and 6 bases at J; junction bases unmatched: 8. The CDR3 loop reads CASSPALGLAGGNEQFF. The DNA of the CDR3 is TGTGCCAGCAGTCCCGCTCTGGGACTAGCGGGAGGCAATGAGCAGTTCTTC.

The V call is TRBV5-1, the J call TRBJ2-1; 13 bases are shared with TRBD2. The CDR3 is 18 amino acids. Germline values: CDR1 SGHRS, CDR2 YFSETQ. With V trimmed by 2 bases and J by 4 bases, 9 bases remained unmatched. The CDR3 loop is CASSFPNRLAGGYNEQFF. For the CDR3, the DNA is TGCGCCAGCAGCTTCCCAAACCGACTAGCGGGAGGATACAATGAGCAGTTCTTC.